This paragraph reports one T cell receptor beta chain. Its antigen is unidentified. Individuals with alopecia areata gave both lesional scalp punch biopsies and peripheral blood for collection. Cell sorting on a FACSAria was used to separate CD4+ and CD8+ T cells from the PBMCs. The data were taken from a study of CD8+ T cells in alopecia areata. Across the whole study: Treated patients were given 5 to 10 mg oral tofacitinib twice daily.

Points from the study as a whole: Clonality in lesional scalp, especially alopecia totalis/universalis, exceeded that of normal scalp.

Germline V gene data show CDR1 as SNHLY and CDR2 as FYNNEI. Deletions cut 11 bases from V and 1 base from J, with 14 bases between. This CDR3 contains 13 residues. cDNA reverse transcribed from extracted RNA served as the sequencing template. The protocol was immunoSEQ multiplex PCR, while the TCRdb copy is restricted to in-frame clones and leaves out a portion. The sample records about 180,000 clones, 50% to 60% being singletons. This receptor was obtained from a human donor with alopecia areata. The input for sequencing was CD4+ T cells sorted from blood, taken at week 0. The chain recombines TRBV2 with TRBJ1-1; no clear D gene. The CDR3 bases are TGTGCCGCAGGCCAGTCCCCGAACACTGAAGCTTTCTTT. Translating gives CAAGQSPNTEAFF.